The next 20 T cell receptor beta chains were all read from a single sample in a study of cytomegalovirus exposure and HLA in healthy donors (dated by TCRdb to between 2016 and 2019). Libraries came from the immunoSEQ multiplex PCR assay. A mixture of 60 forward primers for TCR Vbeta segments and 13 reverse primers for TCR Jbeta segments was used in the multiplex PCR. What TCRdb holds here is the immuneACCESS table cut down to in-frame rearrangements. Part of the clones is not present; checked against another copy, under half of the missing clones reflect an unresolved V gene, and the others are unexplained. This sample gives about 72,000 clones in total; approximately 80% of them show up just once. 6.5% of the sample rests with the top ten. Material: PBMCs. All receptors come from a human donor in good health.

J is TRBJ1-2 and V is TRBV9, with D unclear. The CDR3 runs 14 residues. The germline V gene encodes CDR1 SGDLS and CDR2 YYNGEE. The V end was cut by 4 bases, the J end by 5 bases, with 15 bases between. The CDR3 region has the DNA TGTGCCAGCAGCTTAGCCGGGAGAAATTATGGCTACACCTTC. This codes for CASSLAGRNYGYTF.

The V gene is TRBV15, the J gene TRBJ1-5, with D possibly matching TRBD1 (5 bases). Germline CDR1 is LNHNV and CDR2 is YYDKDF (reference sequence). The V end lost 4 bases, the J end lost 3 bases, and 13 bases lay between the germline ends. CDR3 length: 15 amino acids. The CDR3 region is CATSTLGGSNQPQHF. The CDR3 coding sequence is TGTGCCACCAGCACCTTGGGGGGGTCCAATCAGCCCCAGCATTTT.

J is TRBJ2-3 and V is TRBV6-5; 12 bases are shared with TRBD1. Germline lookup yields CDR1 MNHEY and CDR2 SVGAGI. Trimming took 5 bases from V and 2 from J; bases not matched to a gene: 2. The CDR3 totals 15 residues. The CDR3 region is CASSPGQGATDTQYF. CDR3 in DNA: TGTGCCAGCAGTCCGGGACAGGGGGCCACAGATACGCAGTATTTT.

The J gene is TRBJ2-7, the V gene TRBV28; unclear D gene. The CDR3 totals 14 residues. Germline-derived CDR1 and CDR2 are MDHEN and SYDVKM. The germline V and J ends were trimmed by 4 bases and 1 base, with 11 bases remaining between them. Here the CDR3 reads CASSSAEESYEQYF. Written as DNA, the CDR3 is TGTGCCAGCAGTTCAGCCGAGGAATCCTACGAGCAGTACTTC.

The chain links TRBV7-2 to TRBJ2-5; D ambiguous. This CDR3 spans 15 amino acids. Trimming stripped 5 bases from V and 0 bases from J, with 13 bases between. CDR1 is SGHTA, CDR2 FQGNSA, per germline. In DNA form, the CDR3 reads TGTGCCAGCAGCCAACCGAGGCAGTACCAAGAGACCCAGTACTTC. It is translated as CASSQPRQYQETQYF.

A remark on this clone: The same CDR3 can be traced to other DNA sequences in this sample. The chain has TRBV28 and TRBJ1-2; D is ambiguous. The V end lost 3 bases, the J end lost 0 bases, and 8 bases lay between the germline ends. This CDR3 is 14 amino acids long. CDR1 MDHEN and CDR2 SYDVKM come from the germline V gene. CDR3 nucleotides: TGTGCCAGCAGTTTGGGCACCACTAACTATGGCTACACCTTC. The encoded protein is CASSLGTTNYGYTF.

This chain joins TRBV4-1 and TRBJ2-1; TRBD2 aligns across 16 bases. CDR1 MGHRA and CDR2 YSYEKL come from the germline V gene. The length of the CDR3 is 17 residues. The V gene end was trimmed by 1 base and the J gene end by 8 bases; junction bases not matched to a gene: 5. CDR3 bases: TGCGCCAGCAGCCAAGTGGGGACTAGCGGGGGGGATCATGAGCAGTTCTTC. Translation gives CASSQVGTSGGDHEQFF.

J is TRBJ1-2 and V is TRBV10-1; 7 nucleotides agree with TRBD1. The CDR3 is 16 amino acids. Trimming removed 4 bases from V and 4 bases from J; junction bases left unmatched: 12. Germline V gives CDR1 WNHNN, CDR2 SYGVQD (reference sequence). The CDR3 reads CASSADRRVGSYGYTF. CDR3 bases: TGCGCCAGCAGTGCGGACAGGCGCGTCGGGAGCTATGGCTACACCTTC.

The genes are TRBV27 and TRBJ1-3; D ambiguous. V was trimmed by 2 bases and J by 2 bases, leaving 7 bases between them. Germline V gene data show CDR1 as MNHEY and CDR2 as SMNVEV (reference sequence). The CDR3 runs to 14 residues. The CDR3 DNA follows: TGTGCCAGCAGTTTAACCCGGGCTGGAAACACCATATATTTT. Translating gives CASSLTRAGNTIYF.

This chain connects TRBV19 to TRBJ1-5, with D maybe TRBD1 (5 bases). The germline CDR1 and CDR2 sequences are LNHDA and SQIVND (reference sequence). The V end lost 7 bases, the J end lost 3 bases, and 10 bases lay between the germline ends. This CDR3 is 13 amino acids long. The CDR3 nucleotides read TGTGCCAGTAAGGGGCCTGCCAATCAGCCCCAGCATTTT. It specifies CASKGPANQPQHF. The complete variable domain, with remaining parts taken from reference TRBV19 and TRBJ1-5, reads DGGITQSPKYLFRKEGQNVTLSCEQNLNHDAMYWYRQDPGQGLRLIYYSQIVNDFQKGDIAEGYSVSREKKESFPLTVTSAQKNPTAFYLCASKGPANQPQHFGDGTRLSIL.

The gene calls are TRBV2 and TRBJ2-5; the D gene is possibly TRBD1 (5 bases). The assigned J gene may be wrong: the sequence end matches TRBJ2-7 better. The CDR3 runs to 12 residues. The germline gives CDR1 SNHLY, CDR2 FYNNEI. CDR3 sequence: CASSRNRYEQYF. CDR3 in DNA: TGTGCCAGCAGTCGGAACAGGTACGAGCAGTACTTC.

J is TRBJ2-3 and V is TRBV7-2; TRBD2 agrees at 8 bases. The germline V gene encodes CDR1 SGHTA and CDR2 FQGNSA. The length of the CDR3 is 16 residues. V dropped 1 base and J dropped 6; count of bases not matched to a gene: 9. The CDR3 region has the DNA TGTGCCAGCAGCTTAGGCGGATCTAGCGGGTGGGATACGCAGTATTTT. Translated, it gives CASSLGGSSGWDTQYF.

This rearrangement joins TRBV19 to TRBJ1-2; no firm D call. The CDR3 has 17 amino acids. Looked up from germline, CDR1 is LNHDA and CDR2 is SQIVND (reference sequence). Trimming left V 4 bases short and J 3 bases short, with 21 bases between. The DNA for the CDR3 is TGTGCCAGTAGTAACTCTTGGACTGGAGGTCGTGACTATGGCTACACCTTC. Encoded protein: CASSNSWTGGRDYGYTF.

V usage is TRBV4-2 and J usage is TRBJ2-2, with D possibly TRBD2 on 6 matching bases. The CDR3 has 18 amino acids. CDR1 and CDR2 (germline): LGHNA, YNFKEQ. V was clipped by 0 bases and J by 7 bases, with 21 bases between them. CDR3 protein: CASSQETQGAGKIGELFF. The CDR3 DNA reads TGTGCCAGCAGCCAAGAGACCCAGGGTGCGGGGAAAATCGGGGAGCTGTTTTTT.

The chain combines TRBV18 with TRBJ2-7; possible D gene TRBD1, 5 bases. The germline V gene encodes CDR1 KGHSH and CDR2 LQKENI. There are 14 residues in the CDR3. Trimming removed 3 bases at V and 0 bases at J, with 9 bases between. As DNA, the CDR3 is TGTGCCAGCTCACCTGAGACAGTCTCCTACGAGCAGTACTTC. It translates to CASSPETVSYEQYF.

J is TRBJ1-2 and V is TRBV5-6; 7 bases fit TRBD1. Germline V gene lookup returns CDR1 SGHDT and CDR2 YYEEEE. J was trimmed by 3 bases and V by 4 bases; bases with no gene match: 6. This CDR3 spans 14 amino acids. CDR3 coding DNA: TGTGCCAGCAGCGGGGAAGGACAGGACTATGGCTACACCTTC. Encoded protein: CASSGEGQDYGYTF.

This clone has a single count. The chain links TRBV19 to TRBJ2-7; 8 bases are a match to TRBD1. The CDR3 has 13 amino acids. Germline V gene sequence: CDR1 LNHDA, CDR2 SQIVND (reference sequence). V lost 3 bases and J lost 6; bases outside the gene matches: 4. CDR3 residues: CASSIQGAAEQYF. CDR3 sequence (DNA): TGTGCCAGTAGTATTCAGGGGGCCGCCGAGCAGTACTTC.

V is TRBV29-1 and J is TRBJ1-6, with 8 bases lining up with TRBD1. There are 13 residues in the CDR3. Losses at the gene ends were 7 bases for V and 9 bases for J; bases not matched to a gene: 8. Germline CDR1 SQVTM, CDR2 ANQGSEA. As DNA, the CDR3 is TGCAGCGCGGCGACAGGGGAGTTTTCACCCCTCCACTTT. Translated: CSAATGEFSPLHF. The whole variable domain, remainder taken from reference TRBV29-1 and TRBJ1-6, is SAVISQKPSRDICQRGTSLTIQCQVDSQVTMMFWYRQQPGQSLTLIATANQGSEATYESGFVIDKFPISRPNLTFSTLTVSNMSPEDSSIYLCSAATGEFSPLHFGNGTRLTVT.

As concerns this clone: Within the sample, other DNA sequences also encode this same CDR3. The chain carries TRBV5-1 and TRBJ2-3, with D possibly matching TRBD2 (7 bases). The CDR3 is made up of 16 amino acids. The V and J ends lost 0 bases and 1 base respectively, with 12 bases between them. Germline CDR1 SGHRS, CDR2 YFSETQ. CDR3 DNA: TGCGCCAGCAGCTTGGAAAGGGGGGGACGCACAGATACGCAGTATTTT. Protein: CASSLERGGRTDTQYF.

This clone was recorded a few times. The chain is built from TRBV29-1 and TRBJ1-2, with unresolved D. Trimming removed 3 bases at V and 2 bases at J, with 10 bases between. The CDR3 has 13 amino acids. CDR1 SQVTM and CDR2 ANQGSEA come from the germline V gene. CDR3 nucleotides: TGCAGCGTTGAGGGCCAGCTAAACTATGGCTACACCTTC. It encodes CSVEGQLNYGYTF. The entire variable domain, with the rest obtained from reference TRBV29-1 and TRBJ1-2, is as follows: SAVISQKPSRDICQRGTSLTIQCQVDSQVTMMFWYRQQPGQSLTLIATANQGSEATYESGFVIDKFPISRPNLTFSTLTVSNMSPEDSSIYLCSVEGQLNYGYTFGSGTRLTVV.